The T cell receptor beta chain under discussion was sequenced for a study of glioma-infiltrating T cells after dendritic cell vaccination. Input was roughly 2.2 ug genomic DNA, or all available if less. The PCR used 60 V beta and 13 J beta primers. Clones were sequenced by immunoSEQ multiplex PCR, and TCRdb holds only the in-frame ones, with some missing. The repertoire has tens of thousands of clones, about 83% of them found once; the top ten carry less than 3%. The specimen was blood, collected before dendritic cell vaccination. This clonotype originated in a human donor with glioblastoma.

CDR3 loop: CAPGVNTGELFF. The DNA for the CDR3 is TGTGCCCCGGGGGTGAACACCGGGGAGCTGTTTTTT. The chain links TRBV7-9 to TRBJ2-2; D perhaps matches TRBD2 (6 bases). The V gene's germline CDR1 is SEHNR and CDR2 FQNEAQ (reference sequence). The ends were cut back, 11 bases at V and 1 base at J, with 8 bases in the middle. This CDR3 has 12 residues.